Sequencing of this TCR beta chain was carried out in a study of OX40 agonist ivuxolimab in advanced cancers. About the study as a whole: Ivuxolimab was a fully human IgG2 agonistic monoclonal antibody targeting the costimulatory receptor OX40 (CD134). Intravenous ivuxolimab was administered to patients every 2 weeks at six dose levels: 0.01, 0.1, 0.3, 1.5, 3 and 10 mg/kg. Among the roughly 50 dose-escalation patients, 19 had hepatocellular carcinoma, around 15 melanoma, 9 renal cell carcinoma and 9 head and neck cancer. The dose-escalation cohort was 82.7% male with a mean age of around 62 years, ranging from about 20 to 85. Prior anti-PD-1, anti-PD-L1 or anti-CTLA-4 therapy was permitted, and checkpoint inhibitors had been received by roughly 40% of dose-escalation patients. Partial responses occurred in three dose-escalation patients: two with cutaneous melanoma and one with hepatocellular carcinoma. The point of sequencing TCRbeta in the periphery was to test whether ivuxolimab changed TCR sequence diversity and drove clonal T-cell expansion. The paper reports the monotherapy dose-escalation portion (N of about 47 patients) of the phase I ivuxolimab trial. Beyond this particular receptor, the publication reports: At doses of 0.1 to 3.0 mg/kg, clonal expansion of both CD4+ and CD8+ blood T cells was observed from baseline to week 6. After ivuxolimab, more expanded clones were found on average in CD8+ T cells than in CD4+ T cells. Low levels of normalized T-cell clonal expansion were also seen in some patients who did not respond. Which antigens the clonally expanded peripheral T cells were specific for was not determined. In partial responders in the 0.1-3.0 mg/kg groups, normalized peripheral clonal expansion was found to be among the lowest, especially among CD8+ T cells.

Patients with autoimmune disease history or receiving systemic immunosuppression were excluded from the trial. Peripheral blood for TCR sequencing was drawn from every dose cohort at baseline, at cycle 4 day 1 and at cycle 7 day 1. Samples were obtained from an open-label, multicenter, first-in-human phase I dose-escalation trial of ivuxolimab. The trial enrolled adults with locally advanced or metastatic head and neck squamous cell, hepatocellular, melanoma or renal cell carcinoma. Before TCR sequencing, CD4+ and CD8+ T cells were separately sorted from peripheral blood. A few counts support this clone. This receptor's antigen is unknown. Within one base of it there is no much larger clone, and no base qualities were kept. CDR1 is given as LNHDA and CDR2 as SQIVND, both from the germline V gene (reference sequence). For this chain, trimming is 5 bases at the V end and 6 bases at the J end, and the number of junction bases without a gene match is 4. The CDR3 sequence holds 13 residues, the cysteine and phenylalanine included. Just the 39-base CDR3 DNA is kept, in frame starting at base 1.

For sequencing of the TCRbeta CDR3 region, genomic DNA was extracted from the sorted cells. TCRbeta CDR3 regions were sequenced using the immunoSEQ Assay. Sourced from immuneACCESS, this table was stored by TCRdb with only in-frame sequences that have V and J called. A share of the clones is absent; for the studies checked, an unresolved V gene accounts for under half, and the remainder has no known explanation. This sample is represented by over 50,000 clones; about 91% of them were singletons. Under 20% of the sample rests with the top ten. This receptor was obtained from an adult with an advanced solid tumor such as melanoma, head and neck, liver or kidney cancer. The sample here was CD4+ or CD8+ T cells sorted from blood, taken in a trial of the OX40 agonist ivuxolimab. The chain is encoded by TRBV19 joined to TRBJ1-5; 7 of the junction bases match TRBD1. The nucleotide sequence is given as TGTGCCAGTAGTCTAGGGGGCCCTCAGCCCCAGCATTTT. The translation is CASSLGGPQPQHF. The entire variable domain, with the stretches around the CDR3 drawn from the reference TRBV19 and TRBJ1-5 proteins, is DGGITQSPKYLFRKEGQNVTLSCEQNLNHDAMYWYRQDPGQGLRLIYYSQIVNDFQKGDIAEGYSVSREKKESFPLTVTSAQKNPTAFYLCASSLGGPQPQHFGDGTRLSIL.